The 15 T cell receptor beta chains reported below all come from one sample, sequenced in a study of blood T cell repertoires in COVID-19. The table came from immunoSEQ multiplex PCR; TCRdb's copy has only in-frame clones and leaves some out. The sample yields roughly 150,000 clones, 80% to 90% seen once. Sequences were obtained from peripheral blood. Receptors were obtained from a woman older than 75 with COVID-19, enrolled during active disease.

The chain carries TRBV4-1 and TRBJ2-1; the match to TRBD2 covers 13 bases. J gave up 14 bases and V 1 base, and 5 bases lay outside the gene matches. Per the germline V gene, CDR1 is MGHRA and CDR2 is YSYEKL. There are 14 residues in the CDR3. The CDR3 DNA follows: TGCGCCAGCAGCCAAGTGAGGACTAGCGGGAGTGAGTTCTTC. Its translation is CASSQVRTSGSEFF.

The chain carries TRBV28 and TRBJ2-6; D possibly corresponds to TRBD2 (5 bases). The V end was cut by 6 bases, the J end by 0 bases, with 15 bases between. The CDR3 runs 17 residues. Germline CDR1 reads MDHEN; CDR2 reads SYDVKM. The CDR3 nucleotides read TGTGCCAGCAGGTTCGGAGGAACCAGCTCTGGGGCCAACGTCCTGACTTTC. This encodes CASRFGGTSSGANVLTF.

The rearrangement joins TRBV15 to TRBJ2-7, with 14 bases fitting TRBD2. Germline assignment: CDR1 LNHNV and CDR2 YYDKDF (reference sequence). The CDR3 runs to 16 residues. V dropped 1 base and J dropped 3; count of bases not matched to a gene: 2. CDR3 DNA sequence: TGTGCCACCAGCAGAGGGGGACTAGCGGGAGACTACGAGCAGTACTTC. Translating it yields CATSRGGLAGDYEQYF.

Of note for this clone: Germline and junction disagree at one end, which may indicate a read error. This chain connects TRBV29-1 to TRBJ1-2; D not certain. The CDR3 length is 12 residues. Looked up from germline, CDR1 is SQVTM and CDR2 is ANQGSEA. The chain's CDR3 is CSVARPNYGHTF. CDR3 bases: TGCAGCGTTGCTAGACCTAACTATGGCCACACCTTC. Full variable domain (missing parts from reference TRBV29-1 and TRBJ1-2): SAVISQKPSRDICQRGTSLTIQCQVDSQVTMMFWYRQQPGQSLTLIATANQGSEATYESGFVIDKFPISRPNLTFSTLTVSNMSPEDSSIYLCSVARPNYGHTFGSGTRLTVV.

The V call is TRBV6-5, the J call TRBJ1-5; 7 nucleotides match TRBD1. Germline lookup yields CDR1 MNHEY and CDR2 SVGAGI. The CDR3 loop spans 15 amino acids. The ends lost 6 bases at V and 2 bases at J; junction bases unmatched: 7. The CDR3 DNA follows: TGTGCCAGCAGCTTCGACAGGGAGGGCAATCAGCCCCAGCATTTT. Translated, it gives CASSFDREGNQPQHF.

The chain joins TRBV9 to TRBJ1-2; 9 nucleotides line up with TRBD1. This CDR3 has 16 amino acids. Germline trimming cut 0 bases from V and 4 bases from J; bases unmatched to any gene: 7. Germline loops: CDR1 SGDLS, CDR2 YYNGEE. CDR3 sequence (DNA): TGTGCCAGCAGCGTAGGGGGACAGGGATCTGTCTATGGCTACACCTTC. Translation: CASSVGGQGSVYGYTF.

This clone has a single count. The V gene is TRBV30, the J gene TRBJ2-3; 9 bases line up with TRBD2. This CDR3 is 11 amino acids long. Germline CDR1 and CDR2: GTSNPN and SVGIG (reference sequence). With 5 bases clipped from V and 11 bases from J, the junction kept 5 bases outside the gene matches. The CDR3 loop is CAWLAGVRQYF. The CDR3 coding sequence is TGTGCCTGGTTAGCGGGGGTACGGCAGTATTTT.

CDR3 loop: CASSEFQGIGYGYTF. The CDR3 DNA is TGTGCCAGCAGTGAATTTCAGGGGATCGGCTATGGCTACACCTTC. This sequence joins TRBV6-1 and TRBJ1-2, with D perhaps matching TRBD1 (6 bases). V was cut by 2 bases and J by 4 bases, with 14 bases left in between. Germline CDR1 reads MNHNS; CDR2 reads SASEGT. The CDR3 length is 15 residues.

There are a few counts of this clone. This sequence joins TRBV9 and TRBJ1-5; 9 bases map to TRBD1. There are 14 residues in the CDR3. V lost 2 bases and J lost 6; bases outside the gene matches: 3. Germline CDR1 SGDLS, CDR2 YYNGEE. CDR3 in amino acids: CASSVDRGFQPQHF. The CDR3 nucleotides are TGTGCCAGCAGCGTCGACAGGGGGTTTCAGCCCCAGCATTTT.

The rearrangement joins TRBV30 to TRBJ1-2; D remains unclear. Per germline, CDR1 GTSNPN and CDR2 SVGIG (reference sequence). V was trimmed by 0 bases and J by 7 bases, leaving 9 bases between them. The CDR3 contains 12 residues. CDR3 sequence (DNA): TGTGCCTGGAGTGTACCCGGGTCTGGCTACACCTTC. Its translation is CAWSVPGSGYTF.

The chain employs TRBV30 and TRBJ1-1; TRBD1 matches 7 bases. The CDR3 runs 14 residues. CDR1 and CDR2 (germline): GTSNPN, SVGIG (reference sequence). With V trimmed by 3 bases and J by 0 bases, 4 bases remained unmatched. This CDR3 reads CAWRKRGLNTEAFF. CDR3 in DNA: TGTGCCTGGAGGAAAAGGGGGCTGAACACTGAAGCTTTCTTT. The full variable domain, its missing parts supplied by reference TRBV30 and TRBJ1-1, is SQTIHQWPATLVQPVGSPLSLECTVEGTSNPNLYWYRQAAGRGLQLLFYSVGIGQISSEVPQNLSASRPQDRQFILSSKKLLLSDSGFYLCAWRKRGLNTEAFFGQGTRLTVV.

The chain links TRBV27 to TRBJ1-2; a weak D match, TRBD1 (5 bases). The CDR3 has 13 residues. V lost 2 bases and J 6 bases, leaving 10 bases between the germline ends. The germline V gene encodes CDR1 MNHEY and CDR2 SMNVEV (reference sequence). CDR3 in amino acids: CASSLRQFDGYTF. The CDR3, as DNA: TGTGCCAGCAGTTTAAGACAGTTCGATGGCTACACCTTC.

J is TRBJ2-2 and V is TRBV6-5; D remains ambiguous. The CDR3 runs to 14 residues. V lost 0 bases, J lost 6 bases, and 8 bases lay in between. Germline-derived CDR1 and CDR2 are MNHEY and SVGAGI. This CDR3 reads CASSYSRIPGELFF. In nucleotides, the CDR3 is TGTGCCAGCAGTTACTCGCGAATTCCCGGGGAGCTGTTTTTT.

This rearrangement joins TRBV7-8 to TRBJ2-1; D gene ambiguous. CDR3 length: 13 residues. CDR1 is SGHVS, CDR2 FQNEAQ, per germline. Trimming removed 4 bases from V and 9 bases from J, with 13 bases in between. The CDR3 here is CASSSKTTAEQFF. The CDR3 nucleotides read TGTGCCAGCAGCTCAAAAACTACGGCTGAGCAGTTCTTC.

The chain has TRBV5-1 and TRBJ1-1; the match to TRBD1 covers 8 bases. Germline V lookup: CDR1 SGHRS, CDR2 YFSETQ. CDR3 size: 15 residues. V dropped 4 bases and J dropped 3; count of bases not matched to a gene: 8. The CDR3 reads CASSRQGAADTEAFF. The CDR3, as DNA: TGCGCCAGCAGCCGGCAGGGGGCTGCGGACACTGAAGCTTTCTTT.